The clone carrying this TCR beta chain was detected a few times. Rearranged V-D-J TRB sequences were amplified with a mixed TRB-A/B primer pool. TCRdb recomputed calls from the multiplex PCR reads with MiXCR, one row per CDR3 protein. The profile shows about 1,400 distinct CDR3 sequences, more than 20% of them singletons. TCR beta rearrangements were amplified from peripheral blood genomic DNA. The sample is drawn from a study of T cell repertoires in aging, cancer and after chemotherapy. The length of the CDR3 is 12 residues. The V gene's germline CDR1 is ENHRY and CDR2 SYGVKD. Trimming took off 4 bases at V and 5 bases at J, with 9 bases between the two ends.

This TCR was sampled from a human donor in good health. Sequencing was done on a sample of blood. The V gene is TRBV10-3, the J gene TRBJ2-7, with a possible D match to TRBD1 (5 bases). The CDR3 region is CAISGQGHEQYF. CDR3 coding DNA: TGTGCCATCAGTGGTCAGGGTCACGAGCAGTACTTC.